Below are 6 T cell receptor beta chains sequenced from a single sample in a study of early T cells in non-severe SARS-CoV-2 infection. TCRdb reanalysed the 5' RACE reads using MiXCR and keeps one entry per CDR3 protein. The top ten clones hold roughly 3.4% of a sample with fewer than 70,000 distinct CDR3 sequences, approximately 4.5% of them seen once. The sequencing here drew on whole blood, taken at baseline. These receptors were taken from an adult who was a healthcare worker with PCR-confirmed SARS-CoV-2 infection or an uninfected control (not recorded which). The donor label of this sample is uncertain.

J is TRBJ2-3 and V is TRBV7-9; the D is unclear. The V and J ends lost 5 bases and 10 bases respectively, with 16 bases between them. Per the germline V gene, CDR1 is SEHNR and CDR2 is FQNEAQ (reference sequence). The CDR3 runs to 13 residues. The CDR3 DNA reads as TGTGCCAGCAGCATCCCCGCGGCTCCATCGCAGTATTTT. Translated: CASSIPAAPSQYF.

A few counts support this clonotype. The chain links TRBV28 to TRBJ2-5; 7 bases align to TRBD2. The CDR3 loop spans 16 amino acids. Germline V gene lookup returns CDR1 MDHEN and CDR2 SYDVKM. V lost 5 bases, J lost 3 bases, and 12 bases stayed unmatched. CDR3 nucleotide sequence: TGTGCCAGCAGTACCTGGGCGGCGGGGGTCGAAGAGACCCAGTACTTC. This encodes CASSTWAAGVEETQYF.

This clonotype was picked up many times. This chain links TRBV5-4 with TRBJ2-1; TRBD2 matches 10 bases. Germline-derived CDR1 and CDR2 are SGHNT and YYREEE (reference sequence). There are 16 residues in the CDR3. Unmatched junction bases numbered 12, after V lost 0 bases and J lost 12 bases. Here the CDR3 DNA reads TGTGCCAGCAGCTTGGCAGCGGGGGGGCTTCCGTTCGGGCAGTTCTTC. Its protein product is CASSLAAGGLPFGQFF. The whole variable domain, filled in from reference TRBV5-4 and TRBJ2-1, reads ETGVTQSPTHLIKTRGQQVTLRCSSQSGHNTVSWYQQALGQGPQFIFQYYREEENGRGNFPPRFSGLQFPNYSSELNVNALELDDSALYLCASSLAAGGLPFGQFFGPGTRLTVL.

The chain couples TRBV6-6 to TRBJ2-1; D gene unclear. There are 14 residues in the CDR3. Germline CDR1 reads MNHNY; CDR2 reads SVGAGI (reference sequence). The ends were cut back, 7 bases at V and 1 base at J, with 11 bases in the middle. CDR3 sequence: CASNPSLSYNEQFF. The CDR3 coding sequence is TGTGCCAGCAATCCCTCCCTTTCCTACAATGAGCAGTTCTTC.

The chain uses TRBV4-1 and TRBJ2-4; no firm D call. Germline V CDR1 and CDR2: MGHRA, YSYEKL. Trimming removed 0 bases at V and 2 bases at J, with 8 bases between. This CDR3 has 15 amino acids. CDR3 sequence reads: CASSQDRVTKNIQYF. The CDR3 DNA is TGCGCCAGCAGCCAAGATAGGGTTACCAAAAACATTCAGTACTTC.

This clonotype was detected many times. The J gene is TRBJ2-5, the V gene TRBV14; D gene uncertain. This CDR3 spans 12 amino acids. V lost 0 bases, J lost 4 bases, and 3 bases lay in between. Germline CDR1 reads SGHDN; CDR2 reads FVKESK. CDR3 DNA sequence: TGTGCCAGCAGCCAAGAAACAGAGACCCAGTACTTC. Amino acid sequence: CASSQETETQYF. Supplemented by reference TRBV14 and TRBJ2-5, the full variable domain reads EAGVTQFPSHSVIEKGQTVTLRCDPISGHDNLYWYRRVMGKEIKFLLHFVKESKQDESGMPNNRFLAERTGGTYSTLKVQPAELEDSGVYFCASSQETETQYFGPGTRLLVL.